One and the same sample provided the 11 T cell receptor beta chains below, sequenced in a study of T cell responses to AZD1222 COVID-19 vaccine. Using immunoSEQ multiplex PCR, the repertoire was profiled, and TCRdb retains in-frame clones only, with some absent. This table holds 150,000 to 200,000 clones, about 90% found once. The sequences come from peripheral blood, collected on day 0 of AZD1222 vaccination. The source of these receptors is an adult in good health.

The chain uses TRBV15 and TRBJ1-6; weak D call: TRBD1 (6 bases). The CDR3 has 16 residues. Germline lookup yields CDR1 LNHNV and CDR2 YYDKDF (reference sequence). V lost 0 bases and J 10 bases, leaving 16 bases between the germline ends. The chain's CDR3 is CATSRDLAGGQSPLHF. The CDR3 nucleotides are TGTGCCACCAGCAGAGATCTGGCGGGGGGCCAATCACCCCTCCACTTT. The full variable domain, completed using reference TRBV15 and TRBJ1-6, is DAMVIQNPRYQVTQFGKPVTLSCSQTLNHNVMYWYQQKSSQAPKLLFHYYDKDFNNEADTPDNFQSRRPNTSFCFLDIRSPGLGDTAMYLCATSRDLAGGQSPLHFGNGTRLTVT.

The chain combines TRBV24-1 with TRBJ1-2; possible D gene TRBD1, 5 bases. Trimming removed 4 bases from V and 5 bases from J, with 10 bases in between. Germline CDR1 KGHDR, CDR2 SFDVKD. The CDR3 length is 13 residues. CDR3 DNA: TGTGCCACCAGTGACTACTCAGGGTATGGCTACACCTTC. The encoded protein is CATSDYSGYGYTF.

The chain uses TRBV27 and TRBJ1-5; D is ambiguous. CDR3 length: 16 residues. Germline V CDR1 and CDR2: MNHEY, SMNVEV (reference sequence). Trimming cost V 6 bases and J 0 bases, with 15 bases left between them. The CDR3 DNA reads TGTGCCAGCAGCCGGACTATTTTCGATAGCAATCAGCCCCAGCATTTT. Its protein product is CASSRTIFDSNQPQHF.

This sequence joins TRBV30 and TRBJ2-7; TRBD1 agrees at 7 bases. CDR1 is GTSNPN, CDR2 SVGIG, per germline (reference sequence). The ends lost 5 bases at V and 2 bases at J; junction bases unmatched: 9. The CDR3 has 14 residues. DNA of the CDR3: TGTGCCTGGGAGCAGACAGGGTCGGCCTACGAGCAGTACTTC. Encoded protein: CAWEQTGSAYEQYF. The entire variable domain, with the rest obtained from reference TRBV30 and TRBJ2-7, is as follows: SQTIHQWPATLVQPVGSPLSLECTVEGTSNPNLYWYRQAAGRGLQLLFYSVGIGQISSEVPQNLSASRPQDRQFILSSKKLLLSDSGFYLCAWEQTGSAYEQYFGPGTRLTVT.

The chain has TRBV4-1 and TRBJ2-1; no reliable D call. The CDR3 covers 12 residues. Looked up from germline, CDR1 is MGHRA and CDR2 is YSYEKL. Between the trimmed V and J ends, which lost 1 base and 10 bases, there was a span of 8 bases. Written as DNA, the CDR3 is TGCGCCAGCAGCCAAGTTGAGCGAGAGCAGTTCTTC. Residues: CASSQVEREQFF.

The rearrangement joins TRBV14 to TRBJ2-7; 10 nucleotides line up with TRBD1. Germline V lookup: CDR1 SGHDN, CDR2 FVKESK. The CDR3 spans 22 residues. The trim removed 0 bases at V and 3 bases at J, leaving 23 bases unmatched. The CDR3 coding sequence is TGTGCCAGCAGCCAAGATCCAACCCGGGACAGGGGCTTCACCTGGCGGGTCTACGAGCAGTACTTC. This sequence encodes CASSQDPTRDRGFTWRVYEQYF.

Here the CDR3 reads CASNTVSNQPQHF. As DNA, the CDR3 is TGTGCCAGCAATACAGTTAGCAATCAGCCCCAGCATTTT. The rearrangement uses TRBV2 and TRBJ1-5; D gene unclear. Germline CDR1 reads SNHLY; CDR2 reads FYNNEI. V lost 7 bases and J lost 0, with 7 bases in between. This CDR3 is 13 amino acids long.

The chain employs TRBV6-4 and TRBJ1-2; TRBD1 aligns across 7 bases. CDR1 and CDR2 (germline): MRHNA, SNTAGT. V gave up 6 bases and J gave up 6 bases; unmatched junction bases: 10. The CDR3 runs 14 residues. CDR3 sequence (DNA): TGTGCCAGCAGCGTGACAGGGACGGCGCATGGCTACACCTTC. Its translation is CASSVTGTAHGYTF.

The gene calls are TRBV5-4 and TRBJ1-6, with D uncertain. The germline V and J ends were trimmed by 5 bases and 10 bases, with 19 bases remaining between them. The CDR3 length is 15 residues. From germline, CDR1 is SGHNT and CDR2 YYREEE (reference sequence). The CDR3 region is CASRFLGGKTSPLHF. CDR3 DNA: TGTGCCAGCAGATTTCTAGGTGGTAAAACCTCACCCCTCCACTTT.

The chain links TRBV18 to TRBJ1-5; 7 positions agree with TRBD1. CDR3 length: 15 amino acids. The V and J ends lost 3 bases and 1 base, in that order; junction bases with no gene match: 3. The germline V gene encodes CDR1 KGHSH and CDR2 LQKENI. The CDR3 DNA follows: TGTGCCAGCTCACCGACAGGGATGAGCAATCAGCCCCAGCATTTT. Translating it yields CASSPTGMSNQPQHF.

V and J are TRBV18 and TRBJ2-3; D remains ambiguous. This CDR3 contains 12 residues. Germline V gene lookup returns CDR1 KGHSH and CDR2 LQKENI. V lost 5 bases to trimming and J lost 5 bases, with 8 bases between them. The CDR3 bases are TGTGCCAGCTCAGCGGAGCGAGATACGCAGTATTTT. It is translated as CASSAERDTQYF.